The source of this T cell receptor beta chain is a study of T cells after yellow fever vaccination (dated by TCRdb to the late 2010s). Background for the entire study: The SMART-Seq v4 Ultra Low Input RNA kit was used to prepare libraries from fractions with low cell numbers. To follow T-cell clones before and after both primary and booster YFV17D yellow fever vaccination, bulk TCR alpha and beta repertoires underwent longitudinal sequencing. Two healthy male donors, one aged 18 to 29 and one aged 30 to 40 years, made up the cohort. Blood was drawn at multiple timepoints before and after primary and secondary immunization, with bulk PBMC replicates and cell subsets isolated.

What the research found in general, with its limitations: Computational filtering was required because FACS-sorted repertoires could contain abundant contaminating clonotypes from the bulk population. A small share of clonotypes was detected in both CD4 and CD8 compartments, with the overlap likely arising from convergent recombination. The secondary T-cell response was found to be weaker but faster than the primary response, with a peak reached on day 5 rather than on day 15. The study included only a couple of donors, which limits how far the findings can be generalized. After the booster, most of the clones that had expanded following primary vaccination were detected again (approximately 95% of CD4 and around 88% of CD8), which suggests that memory was broadly maintained.

A remark on this clonotype: Its specific antigen is unknown. Base-call qualities are not available, and no considerably larger clone is one nucleotide away.

TCR cDNA was synthesized by 5'RACE template switching, which introduced a universal primer site and unique molecular identifiers. Priming of cDNA synthesis was performed from both the TCR alpha and TCR beta constant segments. Two PCR steps were used to amplify libraries, with sample barcodes and sequencing adapters being added in the second step. Libraries were sequenced on Illumina HiSeq 2500 (2x100 bp) or NovaSeq (2x150 bp). From the authors' description of their analysis: Reads were demultiplexed and collapsed into UMI consensus sequences with MIGEC, and V(D)J alignment was performed with MiXCR. Using edgeR on replicate PBMC samples, clonotypes were called vaccine-responding if FDR was below 0.01 and the log2 fold change was above 5 up to day 15. Each bulk clonotype received a CD4 or CD8 identity based on whether the sequenced CD4 or CD8 repertoire contained that clonotype at higher abundance. TCRdb reprocessed the public reads (quality trimming at Q25 with fastp, clone calling with MiXCR) and kept in-frame beta chains. Identical CDR3 proteins give one entry, which carries the most common genes and DNA. These V and J calls rely on TCRdb rather than the paper's analysis. The sample includes 230,000 or so distinct CDR3 sequences, with 6.7% observed a single time. The ten largest clones represent around 1.1% of the sample.

V is shortened by 3 bases, J by 6 bases, and the region joining them spans 18 bases. The CDR3 runs 16 residues from the cysteine to the phenylalanine. Left in the record is the CDR3 DNA by itself, 48 bases read in frame from the first base. The germline V gene yields MDHEN for CDR1 and SYDVKM for CDR2. This sample's treatment or condition label indicates: live attenuated yellow fever vaccine strain. A standard Ficoll-Paque protocol was used to isolate PBMCs from peripheral blood. CD4 and CD8 T-cell fractions were isolated with Dynabeads CD4 and CD8 positive selection kits. TriZol was used to extract RNA from bulk PBMCs, CD4 and CD8 fractions, and dextramer-positive and dextramer-negative fractions.

In this chain, TRBV28 is recombined with TRBJ1-5, and possibly TRBD1, on 5 matching bases. Sequenced material: CD4+ T cells sorted from PBMCs, taken on the day of the yellow fever booster vaccination. This clonotype originated in a man aged 25-45 years who received the YFV17D yellow fever vaccine. The DNA reads as follows: TGTGCCAGCAGTTTCCTGGGCGACCCTACAGGTCAGCCCCAGCATTTT. This gives the protein CASSFLGDPTGQPQHF.